A selection of T cell receptor beta chains follows, all from one sample in a study of T-cell memory formation after mild COVID-19. One entry per CDR3 protein, called by TCRdb with MiXCR from the 5' RACE reads. The sample lists almost 250,000 distinct CDR3 sequences; about 16% were seen once. Sequencing was performed on PBMCs or a T cell subset sorted from them (not recorded which). The receptors derive from an adult woman who had mild COVID-19 (a few samples of this study predate the infection). Cell type and time point are not known. CDR3s include the opening cysteine and the closing phenylalanine or tryptophan. The D gene is left open where the match is weak.

D gene: TRBD1
V gene: TRBV6-6
CDR3 protein: CASSYGQGGSPLHF

D gene: -
V gene: TRBV24-1
CDR3 protein: CATSESGKITEAFF

D gene: -
V gene: TRBV4-2
CDR3 protein: CASSLTGPEETQYF

D gene: TRBD2
V gene: TRBV5-1
CDR3 protein: CASSFSGRAGETQYF

D gene: -
V gene: TRBV5-1
CDR3 protein: CASSYSSGASSGNTIYF

D gene: TRBD2
V gene: TRBV6-2/TRBV6-3
CDR3 protein: CASSYKLAGSSYEQYF

D gene: -
V gene: TRBV20-1
CDR3 protein: CSARDPGGGREEQFF

D gene: TRBD2
V gene: TRBV2
CDR3 protein: CASSPESAGGRNEQFF

D gene: TRBD2
V gene: TRBV10-3
CDR3 protein: CAISDPQASGNEQFF

D gene: -
V gene: TRBV21-1
CDR3 protein: CASSKGGQASTDTQYF

D gene: -
V gene: TRBV7-9
CDR3 protein: CASSVQPISTDTQYF

D gene: TRBD2
V gene: TRBV7-9
CDR3 protein: CASSRPTSGRMRSGELFF

D gene: TRBD2
V gene: TRBV10-3
CDR3 protein: CAISSSGPYEQYF

D gene: TRBD1
V gene: TRBV19
CDR3 protein: CASSSRTGAGELFF

D gene: TRBD2
V gene: TRBV15
CDR3 protein: CATSRDRRDYSYEQYF

D gene: TRBD1
V gene: TRBV7-9
CDR3 protein: CASRPGQGWDTQYF

D gene: -
V gene: TRBV11-2
CDR3 protein: CASSLGTGTTYGYTF

D gene: -
V gene: TRBV2
CDR3 protein: CASSSDRGAKNIQYF

D gene: -
V gene: TRBV10-3
CDR3 protein: CAIGGAGRYEQYF

D gene: TRBD2
V gene: TRBV12-3/TRBV12-4
CDR3 protein: CASSFGLAASSYEQYF

D gene: TRBD2
V gene: TRBV5-1
CDR3 protein: CASSFGAGLYNEQFF

D gene: -
V gene: TRBV20-1
CDR3 protein: CSASSGGEVATEAFF

D gene: -
V gene: TRBV11-2
CDR3 protein: CASSPQGNTGELFF

D gene: -
V gene: TRBV6-5
CDR3 protein: CASSSSRTGTYNEQFF

D gene: TRBD1
V gene: TRBV19
CDR3 protein: CASSTRGQGVNEQFF

D gene: -
V gene: TRBV7-7
CDR3 protein: CASSFSQGTYNEQFF

D gene: -
V gene: TRBV4-1
CDR3 protein: CASSQLGGRDTQYF

D gene: -
V gene: TRBV29-1
CDR3 protein: CSVAGQGYEQYF

D gene: -
V gene: TRBV9
CDR3 protein: CASSVDGLETQYF

D gene: TRBD1
V gene: TRBV5-1
CDR3 protein: CASSLAKTGGGEAFF

D gene: TRBD2
V gene: TRBV2
CDR3 protein: CASSEGRGLLYTQYF

D gene: -
V gene: TRBV20-1
CDR3 protein: CSARPGQKQYF

D gene: -
V gene: TRBV4-2
CDR3 protein: CASSQDRGGPQHF

D gene: TRBD2
V gene: TRBV20-1
CDR3 protein: CSARGRTSGGYNEQFF

D gene: -
V gene: TRBV24-1
CDR3 protein: CATQTDNYGYTF

D gene: -
V gene: TRBV7-2
CDR3 protein: CASSLAGRVGYTF

D gene: -
V gene: TRBV29-1
CDR3 protein: CSVAGDGWGRNYEQYF

D gene: TRBD1
V gene: TRBV12-3/TRBV12-4
CDR3 protein: CASIGQGYSYEQYF

D gene: TRBD1
V gene: TRBV20-1
CDR3 protein: CSATPLPGTVAYEQYF

D gene: TRBD1
V gene: TRBV7-9
CDR3 protein: CASSPWDSRNYGYTF

D gene: -
V gene: TRBV30
CDR3 protein: CAWSVIRSGQPQHF

D gene: TRBD1
V gene: TRBV6-1
CDR3 protein: CASSEDRAYGYTF

D gene: -
V gene: TRBV12-3/TRBV12-4
CDR3 protein: CASSFSGGLHEKLFF

D gene: -
V gene: TRBV12-3/TRBV12-4
CDR3 protein: CASSLVVQGGEKLFF

D gene: TRBD2
V gene: TRBV24-1
CDR3 protein: CATAGTRRLNEQFF

D gene: -
V gene: TRBV15
CDR3 protein: CATSNRTAGTEAFF

D gene: TRBD1
V gene: TRBV11-1
CDR3 protein: CASSSPGQGAYEQYF

D gene: -
V gene: TRBV5-1
CDR3 protein: CASSAGQNYEQYF

D gene: -
V gene: TRBV3-1
CDR3 protein: CASSPSGNSRGSYNEQFF

D gene: TRBD2
V gene: TRBV5-1
CDR3 protein: CASSKIAGGLPDTQYF

D gene: -
V gene: TRBV24-1
CDR3 protein: CATSEGGHTSYNEQFF

D gene: -
V gene: TRBV7-6
CDR3 protein: CASSSGTVSGANVLTF

D gene: -
V gene: TRBV12-3/TRBV12-4
CDR3 protein: CASSFRSYNSPLHF

D gene: -
V gene: TRBV24-1
CDR3 protein: CATSIRGGLAKNIQYF

D gene: -
V gene: TRBV5-1
CDR3 protein: CASSLLGEILNTEAFF

D gene: TRBD1
V gene: TRBV4-1
CDR3 protein: CASSQEGQGSYEQYF

D gene: TRBD2
V gene: TRBV4-2
CDR3 protein: CASSQGTSGGTETQYF

D gene: TRBD1
V gene: TRBV4-1
CDR3 protein: CASSMGQGSVETQYF